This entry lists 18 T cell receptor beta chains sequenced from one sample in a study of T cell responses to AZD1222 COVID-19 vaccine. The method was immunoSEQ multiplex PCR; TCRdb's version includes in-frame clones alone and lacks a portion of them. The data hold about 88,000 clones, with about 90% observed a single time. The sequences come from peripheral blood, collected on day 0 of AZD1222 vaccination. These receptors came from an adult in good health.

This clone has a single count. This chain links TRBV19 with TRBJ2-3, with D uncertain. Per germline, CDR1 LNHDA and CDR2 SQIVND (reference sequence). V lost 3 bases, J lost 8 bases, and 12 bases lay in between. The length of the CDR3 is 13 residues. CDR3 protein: CASSIPPVLTQYF. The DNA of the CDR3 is TGTGCCAGTAGTATTCCCCCAGTTCTTACGCAGTATTTT.

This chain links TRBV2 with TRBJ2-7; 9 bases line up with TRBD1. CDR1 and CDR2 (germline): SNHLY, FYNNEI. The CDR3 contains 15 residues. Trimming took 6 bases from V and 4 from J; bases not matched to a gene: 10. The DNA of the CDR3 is TGTGCCAGCAGAGCGGACAGGGGAGGGGGGTACGAGCAGTACTTC. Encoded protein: CASRADRGGGYEQYF.

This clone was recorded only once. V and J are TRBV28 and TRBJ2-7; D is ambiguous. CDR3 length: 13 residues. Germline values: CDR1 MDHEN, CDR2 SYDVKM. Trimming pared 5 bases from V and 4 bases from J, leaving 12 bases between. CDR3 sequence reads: CASSTTGVYEQYF. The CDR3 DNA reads TGTGCCAGCAGTACTACTGGGGTGTACGAGCAGTACTTC.

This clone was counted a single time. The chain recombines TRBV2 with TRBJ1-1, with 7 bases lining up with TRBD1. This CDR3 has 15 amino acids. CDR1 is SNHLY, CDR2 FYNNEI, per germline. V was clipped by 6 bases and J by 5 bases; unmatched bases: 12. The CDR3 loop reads CASRPQGKGDTEAFF. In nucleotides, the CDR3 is TGTGCCAGCAGGCCACAGGGGAAGGGAGATACTGAAGCTTTCTTT.

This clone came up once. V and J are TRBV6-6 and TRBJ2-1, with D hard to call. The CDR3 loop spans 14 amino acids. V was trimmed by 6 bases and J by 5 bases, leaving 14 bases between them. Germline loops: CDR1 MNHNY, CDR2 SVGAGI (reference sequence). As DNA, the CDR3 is TGTGCCAGCAGGCCGACCAGATCTCACAATGAGCAGTTCTTC. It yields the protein CASRPTRSHNEQFF.

CDR3 protein: CASSLQRPTDTQYF. As DNA, the CDR3 is TGTGCCAGCAGTCTTCAGCGGCCCACAGATACGCAGTATTTT. The rearrangement uses TRBV27 and TRBJ2-3; a weak D match, TRBD2 (5 bases). Trimming cost V 5 bases and J 2 bases, with 11 bases left between them. Per germline, CDR1 MNHEY and CDR2 SMNVEV (reference sequence). The CDR3 sequence is 14 residues long.

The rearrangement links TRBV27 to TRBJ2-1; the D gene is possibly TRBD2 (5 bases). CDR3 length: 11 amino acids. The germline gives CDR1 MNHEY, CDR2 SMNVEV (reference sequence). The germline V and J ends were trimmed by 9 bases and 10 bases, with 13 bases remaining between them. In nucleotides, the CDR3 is TGTGCCAGTGGGCGGGCGATGGAGCAGTTCTTC. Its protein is CASGRAMEQFF.

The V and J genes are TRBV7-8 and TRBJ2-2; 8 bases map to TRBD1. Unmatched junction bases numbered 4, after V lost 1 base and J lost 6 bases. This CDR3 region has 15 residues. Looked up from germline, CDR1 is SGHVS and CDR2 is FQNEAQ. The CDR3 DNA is TGTGCCAGCAGCTTAGGACAGGGGAGCCCCGGGGAGCTGTTTTTT. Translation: CASSLGQGSPGELFF.

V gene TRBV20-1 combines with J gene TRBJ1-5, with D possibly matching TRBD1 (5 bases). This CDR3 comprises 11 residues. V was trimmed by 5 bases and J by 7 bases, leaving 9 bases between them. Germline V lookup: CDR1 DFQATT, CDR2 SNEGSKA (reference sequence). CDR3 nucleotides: TGCAGTGCTGGGGGGTCACAGCCCCAGCATTTT. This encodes CSAGGSQPQHF.

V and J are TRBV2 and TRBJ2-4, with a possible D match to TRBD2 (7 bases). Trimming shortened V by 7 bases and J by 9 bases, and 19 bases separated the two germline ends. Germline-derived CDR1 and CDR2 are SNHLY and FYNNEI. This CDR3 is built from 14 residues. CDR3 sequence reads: CASTQGRGEGIQYF. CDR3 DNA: TGTGCCAGCACCCAGGGGAGGGGCGAGGGCATTCAGTACTTC.

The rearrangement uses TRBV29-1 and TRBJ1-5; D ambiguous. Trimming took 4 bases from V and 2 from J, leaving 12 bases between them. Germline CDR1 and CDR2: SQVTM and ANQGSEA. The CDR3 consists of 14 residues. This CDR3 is CSVVVGLGNQPQHF. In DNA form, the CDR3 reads TGCAGCGTTGTAGTAGGGCTTGGCAATCAGCCCCAGCATTTT.

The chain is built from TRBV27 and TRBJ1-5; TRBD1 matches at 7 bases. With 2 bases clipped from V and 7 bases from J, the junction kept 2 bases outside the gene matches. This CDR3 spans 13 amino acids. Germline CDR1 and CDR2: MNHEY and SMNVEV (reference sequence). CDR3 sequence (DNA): TGTGCCAGCAGTTTACTACAGGGGCAGCCCCAGCATTTT. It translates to CASSLLQGQPQHF.

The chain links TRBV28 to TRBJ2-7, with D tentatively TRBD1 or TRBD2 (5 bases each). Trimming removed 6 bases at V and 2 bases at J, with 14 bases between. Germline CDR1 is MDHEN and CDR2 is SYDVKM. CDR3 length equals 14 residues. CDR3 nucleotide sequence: TGTGCCAGCAGCCAGCCCGGGACGCCCTACGAGCAGTACTTC. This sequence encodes CASSQPGTPYEQYF.

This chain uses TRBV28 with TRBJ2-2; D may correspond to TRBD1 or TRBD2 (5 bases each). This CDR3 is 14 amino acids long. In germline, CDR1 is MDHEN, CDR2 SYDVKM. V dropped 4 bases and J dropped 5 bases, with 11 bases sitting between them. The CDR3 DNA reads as TGTGCCAGCAGTTCCCGGGACCTAACCGGGGAGCTGTTTTTT. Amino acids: CASSSRDLTGELFF. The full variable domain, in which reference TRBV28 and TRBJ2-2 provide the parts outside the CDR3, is DVKVTQSSRYLVKRTGEKVFLECVQDMDHENMFWYRQDPGLGLRLIYFSYDVKMKEKGDIPEGYSVSREKKERFSLILESASTNQTSMYLCASSSRDLTGELFFGEGSRLTVL.

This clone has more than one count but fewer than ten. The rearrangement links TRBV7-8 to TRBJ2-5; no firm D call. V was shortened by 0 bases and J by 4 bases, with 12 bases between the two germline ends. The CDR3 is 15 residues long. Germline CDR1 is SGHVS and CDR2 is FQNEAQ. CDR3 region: CASSLAIGRLETQYF. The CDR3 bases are TGTGCCAGCAGCTTAGCTATTGGCAGGTTAGAGACCCAGTACTTC.

The CDR3 sequence is CATSGRGSRTDTQYF. CDR3 DNA sequence: TGTGCCACCAGTGGGAGGGGATCGCGCACAGATACGCAGTATTTT. The genes are TRBV24-1 and TRBJ2-3; a possible D gene is TRBD2 (6 bases). Trimming stripped 5 bases from V and 1 base from J, with 12 bases between. CDR3 size: 15 residues. From germline, CDR1 is KGHDR and CDR2 SFDVKD.

As DNA, the CDR3 is TGCGCCAGCAGCTTAATTCCGGACTTTCCCTCCTACGAGCAGTACTTC. Its translation: CASSLIPDFPSYEQYF. The chain employs TRBV5-1 and TRBJ2-7; TRBD2 might be the D (5 bases). The CDR3 contains 16 residues. From germline, CDR1 is SGHRS and CDR2 YFSETQ. V lost 2 bases and J lost 0, with 15 bases in between.

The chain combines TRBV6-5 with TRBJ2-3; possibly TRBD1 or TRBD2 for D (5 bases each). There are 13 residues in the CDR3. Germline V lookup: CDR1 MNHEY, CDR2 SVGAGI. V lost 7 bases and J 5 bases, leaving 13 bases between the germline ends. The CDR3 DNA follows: TGTGCCAGCACACTGGGGGTCGGAGATACGCAGTATTTT. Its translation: CASTLGVGDTQYF.